Described below is a single T cell receptor beta chain sequence and its context. The data were taken from a study of blood T cell repertoires in COVID-19. Study-level information: From the United States, Italy and Spain came samples of acute and convalescent COVID-19. The cDNA or gDNA used as material had been derived from T cells, B-cell-depleted T cells, or PBMCs.

In germline, CDR1 is MNHEY, CDR2 SVGAGI. V gave up 7 bases and J gave up 4 bases; unmatched junction bases: 5. The CDR3 sequence is 14 residues long. Some clones are missing from TCRdb's copy, which holds only in-frame ones; the method was immunoSEQ multiplex PCR. The sample contains more than 200,000 clones, 82% of which appear only once. V and J are TRBV6-5 and TRBJ2-2; 8 bases are a match to TRBD1. This clonotype originated in a woman older than 75 with active or convalescent COVID-19. The specimen was peripheral blood. The CDR3 sequence: CASTLGQGTGELFF. The CDR3 bases are TGTGCCAGCACCCTTGGACAGGGCACCGGGGAGCTGTTTTTT.